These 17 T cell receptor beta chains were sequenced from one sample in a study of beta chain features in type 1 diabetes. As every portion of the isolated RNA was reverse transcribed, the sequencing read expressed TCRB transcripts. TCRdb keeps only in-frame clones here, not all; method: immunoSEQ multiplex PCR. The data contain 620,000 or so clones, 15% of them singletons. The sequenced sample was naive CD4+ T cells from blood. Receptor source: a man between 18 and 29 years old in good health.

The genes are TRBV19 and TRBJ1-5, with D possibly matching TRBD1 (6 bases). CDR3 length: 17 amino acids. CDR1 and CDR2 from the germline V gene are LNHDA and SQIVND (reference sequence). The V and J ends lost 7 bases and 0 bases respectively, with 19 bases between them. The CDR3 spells CASNGQMLSLSNQPQHF. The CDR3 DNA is TGTGCCAGTAACGGACAGATGCTGTCCCTTAGCAATCAGCCCCAGCATTTT.

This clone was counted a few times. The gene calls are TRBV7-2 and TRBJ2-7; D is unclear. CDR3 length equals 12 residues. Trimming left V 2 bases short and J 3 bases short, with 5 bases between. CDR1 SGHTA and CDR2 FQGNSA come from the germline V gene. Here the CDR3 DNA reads TGTGCCAGCAGCTTAACCATCTACGAGCAGTACTTC. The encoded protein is CASSLTIYEQYF.

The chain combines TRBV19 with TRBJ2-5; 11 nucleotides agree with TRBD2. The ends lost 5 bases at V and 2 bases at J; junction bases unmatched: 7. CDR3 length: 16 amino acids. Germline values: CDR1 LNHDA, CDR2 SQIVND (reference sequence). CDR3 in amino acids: CASSLHSGGGQETQYF. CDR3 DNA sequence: TGTGCCAGTAGTCTTCATAGCGGGGGGGGTCAAGAGACCCAGTACTTC.

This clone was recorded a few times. CDR3 bases: TGTGCCAGCAGCCCGGGGCGACTAGCGCTGAGCTCCTACGAGCAGTACTTC. It yields the protein CASSPGRLALSSYEQYF. This sequence joins TRBV7-2 and TRBJ2-7; TRBD2 matches 8 bases. Germline V gives CDR1 SGHTA, CDR2 FQGNSA. This CDR3 spans 17 amino acids. Trimming removed 5 bases from V and 0 bases from J; junction bases left unmatched: 12. The full variable domain, with the rest looked up from reference TRBV7-2 and TRBJ2-7, is GAGVSQSPSNKVTEKGKDVELRCDPISGHTALYWYRQSLGQGLEFLIYFQGNSAPDKSGLPSDRFSAERTGGSVSTLTIQRTQQEDSAVYLCASSPGRLALSSYEQYFGPGTRLTVT.

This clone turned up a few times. CDR3: CASSFTSGVNNEQFF. The CDR3 region has the DNA TGCGCCAGCAGTTTTACTAGCGGGGTTAACAATGAGCAGTTCTTC. The genes are TRBV5-1 and TRBJ2-1; TRBD2 matches at 10 bases. Losses at the gene ends were 5 bases for V and 5 bases for J; bases not matched to a gene: 7. CDR3 length equals 15 residues. Germline values: CDR1 SGHRS, CDR2 YFSETQ. Filled out from reference TRBV5-1 and TRBJ2-1, the complete variable domain reads KAGVTQTPRYLIKTRGQQVTLSCSPISGHRSVSWYQQTPGQGLQFLFEYFSETQRNKGNFPGRFSGRQFSNSRSEMNVSTLELGDSALYLCASSFTSGVNNEQFFGPGTRLTVL.

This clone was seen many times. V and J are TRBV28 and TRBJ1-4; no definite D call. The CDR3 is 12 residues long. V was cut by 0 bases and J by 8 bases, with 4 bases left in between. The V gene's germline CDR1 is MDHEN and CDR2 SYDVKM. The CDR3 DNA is TGTGCCAGCAGTTTATGGTACGAAAAACTGTTTTTT. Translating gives CASSLWYEKLFF. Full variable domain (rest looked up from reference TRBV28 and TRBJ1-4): DVKVTQSSRYLVKRTGEKVFLECVQDMDHENMFWYRQDPGLGLRLIYFSYDVKMKEKGDIPEGYSVSREKKERFSLILESASTNQTSMYLCASSLWYEKLFFGSGTQLSVL.

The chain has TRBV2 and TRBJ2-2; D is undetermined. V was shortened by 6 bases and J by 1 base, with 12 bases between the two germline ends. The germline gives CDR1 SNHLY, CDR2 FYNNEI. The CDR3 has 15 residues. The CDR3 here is CASRRVRQNTGELFF. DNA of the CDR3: TGTGCCAGCAGACGGGTCAGACAGAACACCGGGGAGCTGTTTTTT. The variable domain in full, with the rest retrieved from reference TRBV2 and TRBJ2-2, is EPEVTQTPSHQVTQMGQEVILRCVPISNHLYFYWYRQILGQKVEFLVSFYNNEISEKSEIFDDQFSVERPDGSNFTLKIRSTKLEDSAMYFCASRRVRQNTGELFFGEGSRLTVL.

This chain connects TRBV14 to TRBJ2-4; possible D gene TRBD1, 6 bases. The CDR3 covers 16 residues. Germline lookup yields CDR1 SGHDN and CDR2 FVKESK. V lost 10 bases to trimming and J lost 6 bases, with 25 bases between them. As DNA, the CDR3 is TGTGCCACCACCCTGACAGGAGAAGGGCACCTAAACATTCAGTACTTC. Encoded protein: CATTLTGEGHLNIQYF.

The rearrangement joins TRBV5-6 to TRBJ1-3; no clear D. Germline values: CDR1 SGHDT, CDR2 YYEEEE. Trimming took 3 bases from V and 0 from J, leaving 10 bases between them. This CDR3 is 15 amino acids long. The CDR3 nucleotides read TGTGCCAGCAGCTACCTGGGCGGCTCTGGAAACACCATATATTTT. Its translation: CASSYLGGSGNTIYF.

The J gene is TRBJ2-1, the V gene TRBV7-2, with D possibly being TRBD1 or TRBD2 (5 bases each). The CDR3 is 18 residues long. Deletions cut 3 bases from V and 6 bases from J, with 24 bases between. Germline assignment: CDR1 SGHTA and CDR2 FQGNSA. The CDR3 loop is CASSFKLGEGARFNEQFF. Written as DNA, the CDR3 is TGTGCCAGCAGCTTTAAGCTGGGGGAAGGGGCGAGGTTCAATGAGCAGTTCTTC.

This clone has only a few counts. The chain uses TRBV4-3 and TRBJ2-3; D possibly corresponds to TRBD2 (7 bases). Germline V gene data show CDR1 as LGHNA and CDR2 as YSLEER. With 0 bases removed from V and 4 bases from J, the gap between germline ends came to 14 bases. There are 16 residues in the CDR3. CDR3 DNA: TGCGCCAGCAGCCAAGATCGAGGGGGGGGCCCAGATACGCAGTATTTT. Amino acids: CASSQDRGGGPDTQYF.

The CDR3 spells CASSSPPNRQVESQPQHF. The CDR3 nucleotides are TGTGCCAGCAGTTCACCCCCTAACCGACAGGTAGAGAGTCAGCCCCAGCATTTT. The chain uses TRBV28 and TRBJ1-5, with D possibly TRBD1 on 6 matching bases. The CDR3 sequence is 18 residues long. The V end was cut by 4 bases, the J end by 6 bases, with 25 bases between. Germline CDR1 and CDR2: MDHEN and SYDVKM.

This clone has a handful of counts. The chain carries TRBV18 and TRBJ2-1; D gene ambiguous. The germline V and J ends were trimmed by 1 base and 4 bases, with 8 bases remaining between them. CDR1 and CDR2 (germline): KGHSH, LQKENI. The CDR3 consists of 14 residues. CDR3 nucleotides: TGTGCCAGCTCACCACTGACGAATTACAATGAGCAGTTCTTC. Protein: CASSPLTNYNEQFF.

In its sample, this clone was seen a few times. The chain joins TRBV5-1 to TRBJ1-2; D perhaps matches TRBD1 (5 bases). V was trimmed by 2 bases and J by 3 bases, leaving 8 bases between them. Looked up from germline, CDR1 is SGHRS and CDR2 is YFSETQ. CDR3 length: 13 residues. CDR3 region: CASSFLGDYGYTF. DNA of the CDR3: TGCGCCAGCAGCTTTTTGGGGGACTATGGCTACACCTTC.

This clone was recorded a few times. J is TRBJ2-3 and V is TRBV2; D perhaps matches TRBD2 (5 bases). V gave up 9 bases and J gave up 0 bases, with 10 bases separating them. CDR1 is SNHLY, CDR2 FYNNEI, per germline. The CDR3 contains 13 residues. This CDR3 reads CARRTASTDTQYF. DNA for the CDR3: TGTGCCAGACGGACTGCTAGCACAGATACGCAGTATTTT. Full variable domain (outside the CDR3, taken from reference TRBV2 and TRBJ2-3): EPEVTQTPSHQVTQMGQEVILRCVPISNHLYFYWYRQILGQKVEFLVSFYNNEISEKSEIFDDQFSVERPDGSNFTLKIRSTKLEDSAMYFCARRTASTDTQYFGPGTRLTVL.

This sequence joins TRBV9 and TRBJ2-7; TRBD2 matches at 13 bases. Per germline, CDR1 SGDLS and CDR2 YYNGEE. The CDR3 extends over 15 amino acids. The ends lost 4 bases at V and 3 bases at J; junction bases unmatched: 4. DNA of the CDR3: TGTGCCAGCAGCCCTGGGACTAGCGGGATCTACGAGCAGTACTTC. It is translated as CASSPGTSGIYEQYF.

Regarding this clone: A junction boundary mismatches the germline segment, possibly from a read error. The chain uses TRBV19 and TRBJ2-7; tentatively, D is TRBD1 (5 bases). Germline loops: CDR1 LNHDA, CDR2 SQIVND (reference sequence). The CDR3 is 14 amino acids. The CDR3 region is CASEERGRSSEQYF. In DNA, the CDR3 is TGTGCCAGTGAGGAAAGGGGCAGGTCCTCCGAGCAGTACTTC.